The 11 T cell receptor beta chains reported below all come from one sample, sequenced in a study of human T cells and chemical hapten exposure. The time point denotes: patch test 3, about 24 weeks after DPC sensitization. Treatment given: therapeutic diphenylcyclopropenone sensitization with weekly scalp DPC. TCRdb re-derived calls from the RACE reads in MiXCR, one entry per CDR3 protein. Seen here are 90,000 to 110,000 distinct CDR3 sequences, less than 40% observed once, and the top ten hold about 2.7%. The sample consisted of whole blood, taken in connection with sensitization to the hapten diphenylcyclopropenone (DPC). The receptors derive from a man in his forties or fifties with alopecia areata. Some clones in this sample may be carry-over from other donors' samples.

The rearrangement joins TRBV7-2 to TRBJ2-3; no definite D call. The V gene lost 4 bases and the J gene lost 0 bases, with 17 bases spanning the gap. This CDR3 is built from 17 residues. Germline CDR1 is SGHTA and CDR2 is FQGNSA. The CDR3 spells CASSSVQTVRSTDTQYF. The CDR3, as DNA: TGTGCCAGCAGCTCAGTACAGACTGTACGAAGCACAGATACGCAGTATTTT.

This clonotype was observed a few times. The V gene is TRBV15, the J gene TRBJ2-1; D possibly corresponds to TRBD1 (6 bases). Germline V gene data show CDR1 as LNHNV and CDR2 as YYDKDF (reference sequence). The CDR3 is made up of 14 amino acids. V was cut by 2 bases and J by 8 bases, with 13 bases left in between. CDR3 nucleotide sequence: TGTGCCACCAGCAGACCGAGGGGGAGAGATGAGCAGTTCTTC. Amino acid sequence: CATSRPRGRDEQFF. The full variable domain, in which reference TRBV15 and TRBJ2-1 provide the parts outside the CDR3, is DAMVIQNPRYQVTQFGKPVTLSCSQTLNHNVMYWYQQKSSQAPKLLFHYYDKDFNNEADTPDNFQSRRPNTSFCFLDIRSPGLGDTAMYLCATSRPRGRDEQFFGPGTRLTVL.

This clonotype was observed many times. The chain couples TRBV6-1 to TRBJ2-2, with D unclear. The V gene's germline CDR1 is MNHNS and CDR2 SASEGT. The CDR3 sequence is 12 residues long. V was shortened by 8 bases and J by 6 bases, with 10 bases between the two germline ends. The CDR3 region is CASSLVAGELFF. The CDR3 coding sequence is TGTGCCAGCTCCTTAGTGGCCGGGGAGCTGTTTTTT.

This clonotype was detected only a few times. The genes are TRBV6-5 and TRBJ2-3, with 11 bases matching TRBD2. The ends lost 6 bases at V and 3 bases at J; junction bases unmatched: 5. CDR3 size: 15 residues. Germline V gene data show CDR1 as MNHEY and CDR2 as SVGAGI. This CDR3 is CASRPTSGRTDTQYF. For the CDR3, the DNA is TGTGCCAGCAGGCCAACTAGCGGGAGAACAGATACGCAGTATTTT.

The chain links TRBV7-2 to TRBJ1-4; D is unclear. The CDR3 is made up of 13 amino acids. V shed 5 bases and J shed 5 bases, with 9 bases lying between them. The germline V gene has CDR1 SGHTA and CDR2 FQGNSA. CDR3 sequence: CASSIERNEKLFF. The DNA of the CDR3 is TGTGCCAGCAGCATAGAGAGGAATGAAAAACTGTTTTTT.

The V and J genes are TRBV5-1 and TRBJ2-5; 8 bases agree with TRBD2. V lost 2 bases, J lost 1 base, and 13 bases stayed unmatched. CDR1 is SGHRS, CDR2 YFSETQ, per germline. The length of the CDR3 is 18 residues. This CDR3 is CASSLPPTVSGTQETQYF. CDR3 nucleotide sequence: TGCGCCAGCAGCTTACCCCCTACGGTTAGCGGGACCCAAGAGACCCAGTACTTC.

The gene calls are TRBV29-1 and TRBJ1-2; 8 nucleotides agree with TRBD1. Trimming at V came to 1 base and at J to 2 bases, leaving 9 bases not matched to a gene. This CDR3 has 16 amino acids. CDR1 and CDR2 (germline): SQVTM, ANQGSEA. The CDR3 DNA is TGCAGCGTTGAAGGGGACAGGTCCCACTCCAACTATGGCTACACCTTC. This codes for CSVEGDRSHSNYGYTF.

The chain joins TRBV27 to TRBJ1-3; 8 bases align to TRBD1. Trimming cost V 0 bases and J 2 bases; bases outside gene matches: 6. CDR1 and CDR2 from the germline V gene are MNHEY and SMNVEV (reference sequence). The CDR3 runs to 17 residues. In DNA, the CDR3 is TGTGCCAGCAGTTTATCGTCCAGGGGGCTGGCTGGAAACACCATATATTTT. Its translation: CASSLSSRGLAGNTIYF.

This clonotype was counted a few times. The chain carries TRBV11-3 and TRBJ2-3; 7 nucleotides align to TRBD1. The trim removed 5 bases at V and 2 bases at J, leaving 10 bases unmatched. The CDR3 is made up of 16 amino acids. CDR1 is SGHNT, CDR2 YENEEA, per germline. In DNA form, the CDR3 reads TGTGCCAGCAGCCCTTCAGAGGGGGCTCCCACAGATACGCAGTATTTT. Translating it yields CASSPSEGAPTDTQYF.

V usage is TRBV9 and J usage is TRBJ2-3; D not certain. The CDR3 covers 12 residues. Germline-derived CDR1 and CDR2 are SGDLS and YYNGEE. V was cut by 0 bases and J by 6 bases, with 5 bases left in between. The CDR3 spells CASSVGQDTQYF. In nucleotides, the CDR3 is TGTGCCAGCAGCGTAGGGCAGGATACGCAGTATTTT. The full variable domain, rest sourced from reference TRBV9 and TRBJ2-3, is DSGVTQTPKHLITATGQRVTLRCSPRSGDLSVYWYQQSLDQGLQFLIQYYNGEERAKGNILERFSAQQFPDLHSELNLSSLELGDSALYFCASSVGQDTQYFGPGTRLTVL.

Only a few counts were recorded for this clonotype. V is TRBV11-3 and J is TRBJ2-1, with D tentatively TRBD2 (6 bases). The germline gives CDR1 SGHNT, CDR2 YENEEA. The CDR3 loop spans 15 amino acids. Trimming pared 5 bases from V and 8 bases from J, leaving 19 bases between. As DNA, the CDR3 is TGTGCCAGCAGCCCCCTAACGGGAGAGTGGTATGAGCAGTTCTTC. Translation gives CASSPLTGEWYEQFF.